This T cell receptor (beta chain) was identified during a study of blood T cell repertoires in COVID-19. Assay used: immunoSEQ multiplex PCR; TCRdb lists only in-frame clones, some missing. The repertoire consists of roughly 140,000 clones, with about four fifths occurring once and the leading ten covering 1.5% to 2%. Participant reports of clinical history set cohort assignment. V was pared by 6 bases and J by 1 base, with 9 bases between. This CDR3 is 13 amino acids long. Germline V CDR1 and CDR2: SGHTA, FQGTGA. The chain recombines TRBV7-3 with TRBJ1-1, with D hard to call. The sequence came from a woman aged 18-30 years who had been exposed to COVID-19. Sequencing was done on a sample of PBMCs or T cells enriched from blood (not recorded which). CDR3 coding DNA: TGTGCCAGCAGTTATTCAGGGAACACTGAAGCTTTCTTT. This sequence encodes CASSYSGNTEAFF.